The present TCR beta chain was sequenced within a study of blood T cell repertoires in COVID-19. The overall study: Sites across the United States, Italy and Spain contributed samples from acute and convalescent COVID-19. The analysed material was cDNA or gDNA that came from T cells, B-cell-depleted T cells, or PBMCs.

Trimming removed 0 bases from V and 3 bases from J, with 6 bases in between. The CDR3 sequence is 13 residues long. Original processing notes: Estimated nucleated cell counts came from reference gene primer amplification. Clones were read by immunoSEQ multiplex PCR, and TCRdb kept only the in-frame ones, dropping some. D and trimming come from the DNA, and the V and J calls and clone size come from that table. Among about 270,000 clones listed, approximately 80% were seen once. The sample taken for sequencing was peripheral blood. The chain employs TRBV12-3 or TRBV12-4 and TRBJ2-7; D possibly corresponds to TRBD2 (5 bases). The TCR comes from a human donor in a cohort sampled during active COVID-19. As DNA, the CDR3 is TGTGCCAGCAGTTTAGCGGAGGACTACGAGCAGTACTTC. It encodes CASSLAEDYEQYF.